This section outlines one TCR beta chain sequence together with its context. Its antigen is undetermined. CDR1 and CDR2 (germline): MNHEY, SVGAGI. V lost 2 bases, J lost 3 bases, and 7 bases lay in between. The length of the CDR3 is 14 residues. The record originates from a study of T cell responses to AZD1222 COVID-19 vaccine. Method: immunoSEQ multiplex PCR; TCRdb's copy keeps in-frame clones and lacks some. The table lists 120,000 or so clones, approximately 90% of them singletons, with around 7.8% in the top ten. Study-wide results and limits: It should be noted that donors were predominantly white British and more often female, and clonal diversity was possibly underestimated. Every sample of the repertoires postdated the peak T cell response.

The chain is built from TRBV6-5 and TRBJ2-2; D remains unclear. The material was peripheral blood, obtained on day 0 of AZD1222 vaccination. The source is an adult in good health. The CDR3 reads CASSYTGYTGELFF. CDR3 DNA sequence: TGTGCCAGCAGTTACACTGGCTACACCGGGGAGCTGTTTTTT.